This T cell receptor (beta chain) was documented in a study of T-cell reconstitution after alpha-beta-depleted transplantation in children. This clonotype has more than one count but fewer than ten. As yet, its antigen is unknown. The study's findings and limits: Hyperexpanded clones declined; after one year, newly produced T cells mostly supplied diversity. In some patients, recipient T cells and intrathymic progenitors surviving conditioning explained high day-60 diversity. At around two months after transplant, the alpha-beta T cells were reportedly derived from several hundred expanded clones that came from non-depleted graft cells.

CDR3 length equals 15 residues. Trimming cost V 3 bases and J 2 bases, with 15 bases left between them. Germline V gene sequence: CDR1 SGHRS, CDR2 YFSETQ. The TCRbeta library incorporated unique molecular identifiers. TCRdb re-called the PCR reads through MiXCR, storing one row per CDR3 protein. This table has about 500,000 distinct CDR3 sequences, around 10% appearing once. The source of this sequence is a female patient aged 2 to 10 who had a stem cell transplant for aplastic anemia, so the T cells may come from the graft donor. The sequences come from PBMCs, mostly from graft donor cells, collected 180 days after TCRalphabeta/CD19-depleted stem cell transplant. This chain joins TRBV5-1 and TRBJ2-7; D perhaps matches TRBD2 (5 bases). This CDR3 reads CASSWGTDSTYEQYF. CDR3 bases: TGCGCCAGCAGCTGGGGAACGGACTCAACCTACGAGCAGTACTTC.